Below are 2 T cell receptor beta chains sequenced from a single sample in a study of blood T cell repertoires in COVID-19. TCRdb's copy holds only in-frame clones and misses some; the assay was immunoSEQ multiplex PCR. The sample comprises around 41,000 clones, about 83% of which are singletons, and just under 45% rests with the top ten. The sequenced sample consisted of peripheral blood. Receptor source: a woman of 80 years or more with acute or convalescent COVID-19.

CDR3: CAWSRKQGSEKLFF. As DNA, the CDR3 is TGTGCCTGGAGCAGGAAACAGGGGAGTGAAAAACTGTTTTTT. The gene calls are TRBV30 and TRBJ1-4; 7 bases align to TRBD1. CDR1 and CDR2 from the germline V gene are GTSNPN and SVGIG (reference sequence). Trimming removed 3 bases from V and 7 bases from J; junction bases left unmatched: 8. The length of the CDR3 is 14 residues.

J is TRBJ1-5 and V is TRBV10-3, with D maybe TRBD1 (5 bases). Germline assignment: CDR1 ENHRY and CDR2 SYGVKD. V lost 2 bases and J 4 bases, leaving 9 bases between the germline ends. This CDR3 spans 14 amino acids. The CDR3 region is CAISEARANQPQHF. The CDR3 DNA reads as TGTGCCATCAGTGAGGCCAGGGCGAATCAGCCCCAGCATTTT.